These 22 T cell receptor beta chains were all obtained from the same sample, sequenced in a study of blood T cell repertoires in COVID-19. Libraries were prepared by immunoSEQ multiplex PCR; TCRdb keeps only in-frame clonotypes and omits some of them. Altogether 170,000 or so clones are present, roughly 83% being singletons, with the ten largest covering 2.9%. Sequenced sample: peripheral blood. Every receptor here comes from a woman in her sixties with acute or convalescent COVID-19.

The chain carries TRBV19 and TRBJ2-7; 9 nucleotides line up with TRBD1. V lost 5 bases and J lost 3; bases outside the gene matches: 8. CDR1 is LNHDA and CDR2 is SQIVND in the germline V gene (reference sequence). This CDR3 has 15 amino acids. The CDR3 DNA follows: TGTGCCAGTAGTGGCGGACAGGGGCTGAACTACGAGCAGTACTTC. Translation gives CASSGGQGLNYEQYF.

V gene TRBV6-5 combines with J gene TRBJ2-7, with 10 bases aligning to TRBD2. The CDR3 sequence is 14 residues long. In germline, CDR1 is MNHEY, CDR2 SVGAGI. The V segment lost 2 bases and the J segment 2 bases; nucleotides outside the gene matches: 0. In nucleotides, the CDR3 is TGTGCCAGCAGTTACACTAGCGGGGCCTACGAGCAGTACTTC. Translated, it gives CASSYTSGAYEQYF.

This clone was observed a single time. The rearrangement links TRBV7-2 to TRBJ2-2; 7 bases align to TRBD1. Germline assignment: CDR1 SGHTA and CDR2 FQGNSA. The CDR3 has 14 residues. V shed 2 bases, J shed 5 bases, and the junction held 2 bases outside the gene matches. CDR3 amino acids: CASSLLQGTGELFF. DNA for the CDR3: TGTGCCAGCAGCTTACTACAGGGGACCGGGGAGCTGTTTTTT.

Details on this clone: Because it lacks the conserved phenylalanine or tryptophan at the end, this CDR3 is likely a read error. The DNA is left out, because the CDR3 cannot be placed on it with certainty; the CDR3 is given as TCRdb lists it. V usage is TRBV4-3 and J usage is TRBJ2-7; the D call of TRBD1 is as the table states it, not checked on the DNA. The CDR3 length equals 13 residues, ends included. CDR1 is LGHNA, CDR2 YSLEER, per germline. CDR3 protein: CASSPKMRHPAGG.

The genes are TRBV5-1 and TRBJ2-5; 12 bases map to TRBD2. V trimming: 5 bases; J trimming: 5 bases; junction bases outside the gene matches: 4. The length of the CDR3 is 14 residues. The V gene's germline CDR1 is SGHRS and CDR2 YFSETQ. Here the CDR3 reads CASRLAGGLETQYF. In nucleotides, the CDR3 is TGCGCCAGCAGGCTAGCGGGGGGGCTGGAGACCCAGTACTTC.

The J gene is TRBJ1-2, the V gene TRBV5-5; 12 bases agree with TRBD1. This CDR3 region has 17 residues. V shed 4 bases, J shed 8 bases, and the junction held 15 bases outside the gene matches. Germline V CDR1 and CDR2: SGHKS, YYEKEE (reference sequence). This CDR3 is CASSPRVGGQGAEGYTF. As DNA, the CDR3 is TGTGCCAGCAGCCCCCGGGTTGGGGGACAGGGGGCGGAAGGCTACACCTTC.

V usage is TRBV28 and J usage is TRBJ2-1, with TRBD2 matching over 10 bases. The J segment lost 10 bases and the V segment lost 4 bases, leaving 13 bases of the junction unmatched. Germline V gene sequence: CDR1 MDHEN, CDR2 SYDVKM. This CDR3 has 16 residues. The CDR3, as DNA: TGTGCCAGCAGTTCCGCGGGAAGCGGGGGGGCTGGCGAGCAGTTCTTC. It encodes CASSSAGSGGAGEQFF.

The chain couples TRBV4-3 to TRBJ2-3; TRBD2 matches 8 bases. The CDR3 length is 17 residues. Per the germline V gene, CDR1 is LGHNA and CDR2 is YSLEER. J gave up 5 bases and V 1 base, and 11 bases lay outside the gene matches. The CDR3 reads CASSQAPPSGYGDTQYF. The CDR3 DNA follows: TGCGCCAGCAGCCAAGCCCCTCCTAGCGGGTATGGAGATACGCAGTATTTT.

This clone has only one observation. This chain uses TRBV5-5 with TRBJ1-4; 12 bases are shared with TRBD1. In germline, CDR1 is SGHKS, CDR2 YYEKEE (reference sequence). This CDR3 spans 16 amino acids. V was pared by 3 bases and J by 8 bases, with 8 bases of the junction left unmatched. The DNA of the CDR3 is TGTGCCAGCAGCTGGGGGACAGGGGGCTTGAGGGAAAAACTGTTTTTT. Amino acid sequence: CASSWGTGGLREKLFF.

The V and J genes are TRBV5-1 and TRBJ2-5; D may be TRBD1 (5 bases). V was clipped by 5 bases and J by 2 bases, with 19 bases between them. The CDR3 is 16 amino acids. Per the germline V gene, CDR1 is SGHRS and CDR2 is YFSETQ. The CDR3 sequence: CASRKDARTNQETQYF. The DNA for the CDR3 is TGCGCCAGCAGGAAGGACGCCCGGACAAATCAAGAGACCCAGTACTTC. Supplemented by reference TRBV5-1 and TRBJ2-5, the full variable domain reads KAGVTQTPRYLIKTRGQQVTLSCSPISGHRSVSWYQQTPGQGLQFLFEYFSETQRNKGNFPGRFSGRQFSNSRSEMNVSTLELGDSALYLCASRKDARTNQETQYFGPGTRLLVL.

As DNA, the CDR3 is TGCGCCAGCAGCCCGGGACAGCTGGGGGAGACCCAGTACTTC. Translated: CASSPGQLGETQYF. The chain uses TRBV5-1 and TRBJ2-5; 7 bases are a match to TRBD1. Germline CDR1 SGHRS, CDR2 YFSETQ. V shed 4 bases and J 5 bases; nucleotides not matched to a gene: 8. CDR3 size: 14 residues. The complete variable domain, with remaining parts taken from reference TRBV5-1 and TRBJ2-5, reads KAGVTQTPRYLIKTRGQQVTLSCSPISGHRSVSWYQQTPGQGLQFLFEYFSETQRNKGNFPGRFSGRQFSNSRSEMNVSTLELGDSALYLCASSPGQLGETQYFGPGTRLLVL.

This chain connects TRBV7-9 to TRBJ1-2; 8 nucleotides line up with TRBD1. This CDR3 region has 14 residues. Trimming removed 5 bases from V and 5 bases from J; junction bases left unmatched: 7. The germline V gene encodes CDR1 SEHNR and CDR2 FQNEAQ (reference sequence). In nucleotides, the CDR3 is TGTGCCAGCAGCCCATCGGACAGGGCATATGGCTACACCTTC. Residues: CASSPSDRAYGYTF.

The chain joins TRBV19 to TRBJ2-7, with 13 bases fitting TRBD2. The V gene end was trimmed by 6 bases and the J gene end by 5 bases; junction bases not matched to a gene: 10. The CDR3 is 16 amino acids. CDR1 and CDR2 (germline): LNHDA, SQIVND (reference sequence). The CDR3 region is CASRGSTSGGNHEQYF. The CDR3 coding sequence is TGTGCCAGTAGGGGTTCGACTAGCGGGGGGAACCACGAGCAGTACTTC.

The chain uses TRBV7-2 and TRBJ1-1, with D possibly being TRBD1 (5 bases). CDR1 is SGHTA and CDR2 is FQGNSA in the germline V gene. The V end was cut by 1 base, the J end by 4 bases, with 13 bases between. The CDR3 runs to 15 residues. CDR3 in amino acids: CASSLVGQVGTEAFF. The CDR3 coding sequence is TGTGCCAGCAGCTTAGTGGGGCAGGTCGGCACTGAAGCTTTCTTT.

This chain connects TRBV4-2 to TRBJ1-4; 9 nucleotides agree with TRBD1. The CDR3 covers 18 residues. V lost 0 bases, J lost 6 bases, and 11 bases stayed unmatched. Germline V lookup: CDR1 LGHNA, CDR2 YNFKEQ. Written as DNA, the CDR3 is TGTGCCAGCAGCCAAGAAAAGGGGTTGGGACAGGGTCATGAAAAACTGTTTTTT. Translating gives CASSQEKGLGQGHEKLFF.

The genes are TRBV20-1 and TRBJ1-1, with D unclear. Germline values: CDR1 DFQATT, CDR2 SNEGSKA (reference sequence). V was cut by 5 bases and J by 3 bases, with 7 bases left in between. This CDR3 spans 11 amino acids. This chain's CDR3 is CSAPGDTEAFF. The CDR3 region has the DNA TGCAGTGCTCCCGGGGACACTGAAGCTTTCTTT.

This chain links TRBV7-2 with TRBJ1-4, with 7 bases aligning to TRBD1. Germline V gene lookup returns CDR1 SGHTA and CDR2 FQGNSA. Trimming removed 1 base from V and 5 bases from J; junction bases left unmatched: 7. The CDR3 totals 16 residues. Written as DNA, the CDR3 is TGTGCCAGCAGCTTAGGGGCCAGGGGGTTAAATGAAAAACTGTTTTTT. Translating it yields CASSLGARGLNEKLFF.

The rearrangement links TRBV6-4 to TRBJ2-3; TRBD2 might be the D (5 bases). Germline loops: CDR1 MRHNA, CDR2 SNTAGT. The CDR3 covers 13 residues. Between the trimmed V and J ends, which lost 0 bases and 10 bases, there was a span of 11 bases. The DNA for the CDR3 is TGTGCCAGCAGTGACTCCGGGGTTACCCCGCAGTATTTT. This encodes CASSDSGVTPQYF.

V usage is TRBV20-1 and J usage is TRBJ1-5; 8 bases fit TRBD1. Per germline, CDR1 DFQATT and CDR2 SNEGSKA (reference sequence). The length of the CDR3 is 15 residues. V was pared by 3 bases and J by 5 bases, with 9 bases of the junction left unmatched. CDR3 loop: CSASIQGALHQPQHF. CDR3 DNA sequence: TGCAGTGCTAGTATTCAGGGGGCGCTCCATCAGCCCCAGCATTTT.

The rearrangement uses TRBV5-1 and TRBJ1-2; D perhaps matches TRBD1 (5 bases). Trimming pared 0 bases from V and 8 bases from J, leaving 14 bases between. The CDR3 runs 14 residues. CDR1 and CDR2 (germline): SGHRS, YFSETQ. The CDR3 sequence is CASSLGGGPGGYTF. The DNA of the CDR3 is TGCGCCAGCAGCTTGGGAGGCGGTCCAGGGGGCTACACCTTC.

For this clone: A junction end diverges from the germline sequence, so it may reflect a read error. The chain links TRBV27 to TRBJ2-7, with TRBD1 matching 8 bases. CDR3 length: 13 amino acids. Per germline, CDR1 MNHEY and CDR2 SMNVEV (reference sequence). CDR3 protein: CAGSLGTGYEQYF. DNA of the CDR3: TGTGCCGGCAGTTTAGGGACAGGCTACGAGCAGTACTTC.

The CDR3 protein is CASSNDLIAGGSTDTQYF. For the CDR3, the DNA is TGTGCCAGTAGTAATGACCTTATAGCGGGGGGGAGCACAGATACGCAGTATTTT. The chain links TRBV19 to TRBJ2-3; 11 nucleotides line up with TRBD2. This CDR3 contains 18 residues. Germline assignment: CDR1 LNHDA and CDR2 SQIVND (reference sequence). V lost 4 bases, J lost 0 bases, and 9 bases stayed unmatched.